A single sample is the source of the 13 T cell receptor beta chains below, sequenced in a study of shared clonotypes between healthy human individuals (dated by TCRdb to the early 2020s). Receptor libraries were prepared by the immunoSEQ multiplex PCR assay. In its TCRdb copy, this immuneACCESS table keeps in-frame sequences only and misses some clones. Where compared with another copy, unresolved V genes explain less than half of these, and the others have no known cause. Here the sample has 2 million to 2.5 million clones; 85% to 95% occur a single time. The top ten clones comprise roughly 0.36% of the sample. Sequencing was done on a sample of naive CD4+ T cells from PBMCs. The cell subset or site label here, explained by the study, means: CD45RA+ positively selected. These receptor sequences come from a young man in good health. Some clones in this sample may be carry-over from other donors' samples.

The chain recombines TRBV28 with TRBJ1-1; D call uncertain. V was clipped by 6 bases and J by 11 bases, with 22 bases between them. Germline CDR1 is MDHEN and CDR2 is SYDVKM. The CDR3 spans 14 residues. The CDR3 coding sequence is TGTGCCAGCAGCTCCCCAGGCGGTTACGCTACGGCTTTCTTT. This encodes CASSSPGGYATAFF.

The chain employs TRBV30 and TRBJ2-5, with TRBD1 as a possible D gene (6 bases). Trimming took 5 bases from V and 3 from J, leaving 10 bases between them. The CDR3 is made up of 12 amino acids. Germline CDR1 GTSNPN, CDR2 SVGIG (reference sequence). The CDR3 loop is CAWEAGEETQYF. The CDR3 region has the DNA TGTGCCTGGGAAGCAGGGGAAGAGACCCAGTACTTC.

This chain connects TRBV11-2 to TRBJ1-5; maybe TRBD1 (5 bases). The CDR3 totals 15 residues. Germline V gene data show CDR1 as SGHAT and CDR2 as FQNNGV. Trimming stripped 1 base from V and 7 bases from J, with 14 bases between. Here the CDR3 DNA reads TGTGCCAGCAGCTTAGGGGCTGGGGGTTGGCAGCCCCAGCATTTT. Its protein is CASSLGAGGWQPQHF.

This clone came up once. The sample carries other DNA sequences with the same CDR3. V is TRBV7-2 and J is TRBJ2-7; TRBD1 agrees at 8 bases. Germline-derived CDR1 and CDR2 are SGHTA and FQGNSA. CDR3 length: 13 amino acids. Unmatched junction bases numbered 1, after V lost 4 bases and J lost 2 bases. CDR3 coding DNA: TGTGCCAGCAGCTCAGGGGGCACCTACGAGCAGTACTTC. This encodes CASSSGGTYEQYF.

J is TRBJ1-3 and V is TRBV6-5; 7 bases are shared with TRBD1. Per the germline V gene, CDR1 is MNHEY and CDR2 is SVGAGI. V trimming: 6 bases; J trimming: 1 base; junction bases outside the gene matches: 6. CDR3 size: 15 residues. The CDR3 region is CASRPRQGSGNTIYF. CDR3 DNA sequence: TGTGCCAGCAGGCCCCGACAGGGATCTGGAAACACCATATATTTT.

This sequence joins TRBV7-3 and TRBJ2-5; possibly TRBD2 for D (5 bases). Germline V gene lookup returns CDR1 SGHTA and CDR2 FQGTGA. V lost 2 bases to trimming and J lost 5 bases, with 15 bases between them. The CDR3 consists of 15 residues. CDR3 protein: CASSLRGDLGETQYF. The CDR3 DNA reads as TGTGCCAGCAGCTTACGGGGTGATCTCGGTGAGACCCAGTACTTC.

The V gene is TRBV11-2, the J gene TRBJ2-1; maybe TRBD2 (6 bases). Germline lookup yields CDR1 SGHAT and CDR2 FQNNGV. The CDR3 runs 12 residues. The V and J ends lost 5 bases and 7 bases respectively, with 9 bases between them. The CDR3 nucleotides are TGTGCCAGCAGCCCCAGCGGGAATGAGCAGTTCTTC. Translating it yields CASSPSGNEQFF.

The J gene is TRBJ1-3, the V gene TRBV19; no clear D. Trimming took 4 bases from V and 1 from J, leaving 5 bases between them. The length of the CDR3 is 13 residues. In germline, CDR1 is LNHDA, CDR2 SQIVND (reference sequence). DNA of the CDR3: TGTGCCAGTAGTACACTTTCTGGAAACACCATATATTTT. The encoded protein is CASSTLSGNTIYF.

The J gene is TRBJ2-7, the V gene TRBV7-2, with TRBD2 matching 9 bases. With 4 bases clipped from V and 2 bases from J, the junction kept 9 bases outside the gene matches. The CDR3 length is 16 residues. The V gene's germline CDR1 is SGHTA and CDR2 FQGNSA. The CDR3 loop reads CASSSAPTSGTYEQYF. CDR3 nucleotide sequence: TGTGCCAGCAGCTCGGCCCCGACTAGCGGAACCTACGAGCAGTACTTC.

The chain has TRBV7-3 and TRBJ2-2; D is possibly TRBD2 (5 bases). Looked up from germline, CDR1 is SGHTA and CDR2 is FQGTGA. This CDR3 spans 14 amino acids. V lost 5 bases and J lost 3, with 10 bases in between. The CDR3 is CASSPGLYTGELFF. As DNA, the CDR3 is TGTGCCAGCAGCCCCGGACTGTACACCGGGGAGCTGTTTTTT.

This chain uses TRBV7-9 with TRBJ2-3, with unresolved D. Germline lookup yields CDR1 SEHNR and CDR2 FQNEAQ (reference sequence). There are 14 residues in the CDR3. V shed 5 bases and J shed 0 bases, with 9 bases lying between them. CDR3 bases: TGTGCCAGCAGCCCCTTGTCTAGCACAGATACGCAGTATTTT. It translates to CASSPLSSTDTQYF.

V usage is TRBV10-2 and J usage is TRBJ1-5, with 8 bases fitting TRBD1. Per the germline V gene, CDR1 is WSHSY and CDR2 is SAAADI. Trimming cost V 1 base and J 9 bases; bases outside gene matches: 5. The CDR3 is 14 amino acids. CDR3 sequence reads: CASSELTGAGPQHF. CDR3 DNA sequence: TGCGCCAGCAGTGAGTTGACAGGGGCTGGGCCCCAGCATTTT.

The V gene is TRBV20-1, the J gene TRBJ2-7; no reliable D call. CDR1 is DFQATT, CDR2 SNEGSKA, per germline (reference sequence). The CDR3 length is 11 residues. V lost 5 bases and J lost 2, with 7 bases in between. CDR3 loop: CSASDAYEQYF. Written as DNA, the CDR3 is TGCAGTGCTTCGGACGCCTACGAGCAGTACTTC.